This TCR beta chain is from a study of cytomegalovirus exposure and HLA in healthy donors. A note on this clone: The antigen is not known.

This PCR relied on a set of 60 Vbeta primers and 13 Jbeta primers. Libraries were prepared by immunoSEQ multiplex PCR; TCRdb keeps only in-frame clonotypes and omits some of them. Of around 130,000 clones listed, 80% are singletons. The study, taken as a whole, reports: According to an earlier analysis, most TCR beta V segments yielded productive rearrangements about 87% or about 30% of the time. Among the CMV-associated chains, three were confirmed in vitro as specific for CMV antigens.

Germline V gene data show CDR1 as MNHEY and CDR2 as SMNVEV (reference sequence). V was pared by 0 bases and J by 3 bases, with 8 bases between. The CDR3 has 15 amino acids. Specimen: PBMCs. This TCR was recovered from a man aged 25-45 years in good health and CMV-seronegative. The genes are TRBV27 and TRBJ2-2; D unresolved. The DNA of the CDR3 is TGTGCCAGCAGTTTATCGAACAGCTACACCGGGGAGCTGTTTTTT. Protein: CASSLSNSYTGELFF.